This T cell receptor (beta chain) was observed in a study of blood T cell repertoires in COVID-19. Across the study: From the United States, Italy and Spain came samples of acute and convalescent COVID-19. T cells, B-cell-depleted T cells, or PBMCs provided the cDNA or gDNA that served as material.

The CDR3 covers 14 residues. Germline V lookup: CDR1 MNHEY, CDR2 SVGEGT. The V segment lost 0 bases and the J segment 7 bases; nucleotides outside the gene matches: 3. Patients in Seattle were enrolled during active infection, then followed longitudinally. TCRdb's copy holds only in-frame clones and misses some; the assay was immunoSEQ multiplex PCR. In the table there are about 180,000 clones, 75% to 90% of which are singletons. The sequenced sample was peripheral blood. This chain uses TRBV6-2 or TRBV6-3 with TRBJ1-5, with TRBD1 matching over 7 bases. The receptor was derived from a woman in her sixties or seventies with COVID-19, enrolled during active disease. CDR3 nucleotides: TGTGCCAGCAGTTACTCGACAGGGCAACAGCCCCAGCATTTT. It codes for CASSYSTGQQPQHF.